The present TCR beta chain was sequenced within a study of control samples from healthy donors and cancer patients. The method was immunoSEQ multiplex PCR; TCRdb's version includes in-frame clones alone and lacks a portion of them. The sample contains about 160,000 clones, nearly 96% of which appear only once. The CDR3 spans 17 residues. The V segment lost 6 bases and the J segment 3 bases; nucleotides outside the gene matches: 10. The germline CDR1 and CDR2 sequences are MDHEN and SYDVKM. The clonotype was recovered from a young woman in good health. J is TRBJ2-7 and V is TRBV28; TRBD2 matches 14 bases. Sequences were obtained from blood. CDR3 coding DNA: TGTGCCAGCAGCCAACCCTACGGACTAGCGGGAGGCTACGAGCAGTACTTC. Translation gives CASSQPYGLAGGYEQYF.